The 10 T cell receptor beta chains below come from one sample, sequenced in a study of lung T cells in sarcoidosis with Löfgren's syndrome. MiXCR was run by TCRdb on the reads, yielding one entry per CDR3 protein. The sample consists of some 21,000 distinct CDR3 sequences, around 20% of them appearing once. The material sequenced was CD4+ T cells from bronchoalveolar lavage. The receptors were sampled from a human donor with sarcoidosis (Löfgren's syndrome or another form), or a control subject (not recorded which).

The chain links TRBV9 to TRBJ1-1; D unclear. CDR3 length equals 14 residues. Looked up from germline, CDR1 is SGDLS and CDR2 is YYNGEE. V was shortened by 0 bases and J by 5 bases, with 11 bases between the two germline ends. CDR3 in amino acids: CASSVARGGTEAFF. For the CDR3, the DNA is TGTGCCAGCAGCGTAGCTCGGGGTGGAACTGAAGCTTTCTTT.

CDR3 sequence: CASSFGGNADGELFF. DNA of the CDR3: TGTGCCAGCAGTTTCGGCGGGAATGCCGACGGGGAGCTGTTTTTT. The chain has TRBV12-3 or TRBV12-4 and TRBJ2-2; possible D gene TRBD2, 6 bases. The CDR3 runs to 15 residues. The V gene lost 3 bases and the J gene lost 7 bases, with 15 bases spanning the gap.

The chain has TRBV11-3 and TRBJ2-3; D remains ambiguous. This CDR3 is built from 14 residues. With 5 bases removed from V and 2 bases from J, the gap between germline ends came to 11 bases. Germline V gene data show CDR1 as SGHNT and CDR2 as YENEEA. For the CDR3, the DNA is TGTGCCAGCAGCCGTGGGCCGAACACAGATACGCAGTATTTT. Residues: CASSRGPNTDTQYF.

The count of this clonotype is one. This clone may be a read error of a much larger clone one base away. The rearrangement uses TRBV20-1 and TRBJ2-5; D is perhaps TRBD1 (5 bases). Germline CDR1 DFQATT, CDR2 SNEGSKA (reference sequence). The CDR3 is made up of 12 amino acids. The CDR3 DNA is TGCAGTGCTTCGGACGGACAAGAGACCCTGTACTTC. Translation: CSASDGQETLYF.

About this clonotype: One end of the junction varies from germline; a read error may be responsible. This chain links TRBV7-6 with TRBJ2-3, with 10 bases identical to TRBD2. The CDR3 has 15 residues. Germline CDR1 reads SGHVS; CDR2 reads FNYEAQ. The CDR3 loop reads CAGSSSGRGPDTQYF. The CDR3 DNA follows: TGTGCCGGCAGCTCAAGCGGGAGGGGGCCAGATACGCAGTATTTT.

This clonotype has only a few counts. The CDR3 is CSSGPPPQGNEQFF. CDR3 DNA sequence: TGCAGCTCTGGGCCCCCCCCACAAGGGAATGAGCAGTTCTTC. This chain uses TRBV29-1 with TRBJ2-1; no firm D call. The CDR3 extends over 14 amino acids. Germline V gene sequence: CDR1 SQVTM, CDR2 ANQGSEA. V was trimmed by 8 bases and J by 7 bases, leaving 21 bases between them.

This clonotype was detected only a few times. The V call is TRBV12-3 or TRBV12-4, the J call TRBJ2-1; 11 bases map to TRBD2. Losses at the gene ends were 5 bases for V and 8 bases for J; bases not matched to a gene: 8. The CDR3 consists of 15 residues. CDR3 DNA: TGTGCCAGCAGTAATAGCGGGAGGGCTTATTATGAGCAGTTCTTC. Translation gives CASSNSGRAYYEQFF.

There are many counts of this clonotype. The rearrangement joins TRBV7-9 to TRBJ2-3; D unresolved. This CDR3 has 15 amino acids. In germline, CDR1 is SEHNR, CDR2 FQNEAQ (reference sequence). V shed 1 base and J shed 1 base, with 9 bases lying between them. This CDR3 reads CASSLVSRGTDTQYF. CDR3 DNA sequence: TGTGCCAGCAGCTTAGTGTCTCGGGGCACAGATACGCAGTATTTT.

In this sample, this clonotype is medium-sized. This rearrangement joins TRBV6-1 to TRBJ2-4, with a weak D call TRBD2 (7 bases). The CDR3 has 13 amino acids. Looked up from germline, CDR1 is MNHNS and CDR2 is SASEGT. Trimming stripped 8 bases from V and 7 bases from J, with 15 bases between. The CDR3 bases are TGTGCCAGCTTAAGGGGAGGGGGGAACATTCAGTACTTC. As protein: CASLRGGGNIQYF.

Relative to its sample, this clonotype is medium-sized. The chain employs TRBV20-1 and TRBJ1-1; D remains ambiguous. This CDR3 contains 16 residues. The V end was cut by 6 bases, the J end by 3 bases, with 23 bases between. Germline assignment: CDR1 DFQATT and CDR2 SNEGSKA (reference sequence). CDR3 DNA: TGCAGTGCCCCCCGTGGGCCAACACTTCTCTACACTGAAGCTTTCTTT. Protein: CSAPRGPTLLYTEAFF.